Given below is one TCR beta chain in context. Trimming shortened V by 0 bases and J by 7 bases, and 9 bases separated the two germline ends. Germline V gene data show CDR1 as MNHEY and CDR2 as SMNVEV (reference sequence). This CDR3 has 13 residues. Assay used: immunoSEQ multiplex PCR; TCRdb lists only in-frame clones, some missing. The data hold 65,000 to 80,000 clones, with 84% observed a single time. The sample comes from a study of blood T cell repertoires in COVID-19. On the study more broadly: Sites across the United States, Italy and Spain contributed samples from acute and convalescent COVID-19. PBMCs, B-cell-depleted T cells, or T cells were the source of the cDNA or gDNA that made up the material.

The TCR originated in a human donor in a cohort sampled during active COVID-19. The specimen sequenced was peripheral blood. The chain employs TRBV27 and TRBJ1-2; tentatively, D is TRBD1 (6 bases). CDR3 sequence: CASSLSSGVGYTF. CDR3 DNA: TGTGCCAGCAGTTTATCCTCAGGGGTTGGCTACACCTTC.